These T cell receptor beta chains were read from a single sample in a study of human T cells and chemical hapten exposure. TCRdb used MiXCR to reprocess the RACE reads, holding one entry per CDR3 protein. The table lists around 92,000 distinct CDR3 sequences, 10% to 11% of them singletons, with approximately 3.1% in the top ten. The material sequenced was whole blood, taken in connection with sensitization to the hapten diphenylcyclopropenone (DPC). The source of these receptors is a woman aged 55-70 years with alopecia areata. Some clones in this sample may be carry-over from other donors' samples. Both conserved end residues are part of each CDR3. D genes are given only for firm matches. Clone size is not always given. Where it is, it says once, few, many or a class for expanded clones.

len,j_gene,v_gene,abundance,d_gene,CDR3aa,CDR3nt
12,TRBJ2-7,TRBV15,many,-,CATSSGVYEQYF,TGTGCCACCAGCAGCGGGGTCTACGAGCAGTACTTC
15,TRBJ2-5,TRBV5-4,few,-,CASSFEGYYQETQYF,TGTGCCAGCAGCTTTGAGGGGTACTACCAAGAGACCCAGTACTTC
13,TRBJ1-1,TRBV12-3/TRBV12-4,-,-,CASSPSAATEAFF,TGTGCCAGCAGTCCATCAGCTGCCACTGAAGCTTTCTTT
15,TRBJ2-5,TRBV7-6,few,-,CASSRYGVTQETQYF,TGTGCCAGCAGCAGATACGGGGTAACTCAAGAGACCCAGTACTTC
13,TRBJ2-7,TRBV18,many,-,CASSPGGNLEQYF,TGTGCCAGCTCACCAGGGGGGAACCTCGAGCAGTACTTC
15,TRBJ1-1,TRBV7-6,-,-,CASSPGALGGTEAFF,TGTGCCAGCAGCCCCGGGGCCCTGGGGGGCACTGAAGCTTTCTTT
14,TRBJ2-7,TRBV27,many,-,CASRAQGGPYEQYF,TGTGCCAGCAGGGCACAGGGTGGCCCCTACGAGCAGTACTTC
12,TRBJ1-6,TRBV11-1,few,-,CASSSGHPYLHF,TGTGCCAGCAGCTCGGGACATCCCTATCTCCACTTT
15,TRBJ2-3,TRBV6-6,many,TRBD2,CASSPSAGGFSTQYF,TGTGCCAGCAGCCCCTCGGCGGGGGGGTTTTCTACGCAGTATTTT
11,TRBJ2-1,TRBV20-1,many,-,CSAAHLREQFF,TGCAGTGCTGCGCACCTTAGGGAGCAGTTCTTC
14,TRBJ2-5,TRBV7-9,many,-,CAGGTYRGEETQYF,TGTGCCGGAGGGACCTACAGGGGAGAAGAGACCCAGTACTTC
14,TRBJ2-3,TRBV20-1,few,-,CSARDPLGTDTQYF,TGCAGTGCTAGAGACCCTCTGGGGACAGATACGCAGTATTTT
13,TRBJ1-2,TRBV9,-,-,CASDGGDNYGYTF,TGTGCCAGCGATGGGGGAGATAACTATGGCTACACCTTC
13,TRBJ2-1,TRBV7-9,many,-,CASSRPETYEQFF,TGTGCCAGCAGCCGACCCGAGACCTATGAGCAGTTCTTC
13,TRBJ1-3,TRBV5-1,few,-,CASSLADGKTIYF,TGCGCCAGCAGCTTGGCGGATGGGAAAACCATATATTTT
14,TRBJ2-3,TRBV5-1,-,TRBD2,CASTLAGGTDTQYF,TGCGCCAGCACCCTAGCGGGGGGGACAGATACGCAGTATTTT
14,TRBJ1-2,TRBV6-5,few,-,CASSYTGGNYGYTF,TGTGCCAGCAGTTACACCGGGGGAAACTATGGCTACACCTTC
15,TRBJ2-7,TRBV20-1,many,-,CSASGLPRGSYEQYF,TGCAGTGCTTCGGGACTCCCAAGGGGCTCCTACGAGCAGTACTTC
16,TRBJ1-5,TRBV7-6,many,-,CASSPVPQGTGQPQHF,TGTGCCAGCAGCCCCGTCCCCCAGGGGACGGGTCAGCCCCAGCATTTT
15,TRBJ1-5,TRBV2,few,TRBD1,CASSDGTVSNQPQHF,TGTGCCAGCAGCGACGGGACAGTCTCTAATCAGCCCCAGCATTTT
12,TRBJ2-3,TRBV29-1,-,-,CSVDKGIDTQYF,TGCAGCGTTGATAAGGGAATAGATACGCAGTATTTT
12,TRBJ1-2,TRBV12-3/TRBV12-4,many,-,CASSFVRGGYTF,TGTGCCAGCAGTTTTGTCAGGGGAGGCTACACCTTC
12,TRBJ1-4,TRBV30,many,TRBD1,CAWSVQGEKLFF,TGTGCCTGGAGTGTACAGGGGGAAAAACTGTTTTTT
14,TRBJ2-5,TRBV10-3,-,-,CAISENPPTGTQYF,TGTGCCATCAGTGAGAACCCTCCAACGGGGACCCAGTACTTC
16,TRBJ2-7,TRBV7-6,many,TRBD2,CASSRLAGGSSYEQYF,TGTGCCAGCAGCAGACTAGCGGGGGGGAGCTCCTACGAGCAGTACTTC
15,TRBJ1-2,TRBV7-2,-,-,CASSLSAGANYGYTF,TGTGCCAGCAGCTTATCGGCAGGAGCTAACTATGGCTACACCTTC
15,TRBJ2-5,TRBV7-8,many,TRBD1,CASSLYDRGKETQYF,TGTGCCAGCAGCTTATACGACAGGGGGAAGGAGACCCAGTACTTC
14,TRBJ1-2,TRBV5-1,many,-,CASSLVGQEYGYTF,TGCGCCAGCAGCTTGGTGGGACAAGAATATGGCTACACCTTC
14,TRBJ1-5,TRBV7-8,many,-,CASSLELWGQPQHF,TGTGCCAGCAGCTTAGAGCTGTGGGGTCAGCCCCAGCATTTT
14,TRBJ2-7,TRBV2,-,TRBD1,CASSEGQGVYEQYF,TGTGCCAGCAGTGAAGGACAGGGGGTCTACGAGCAGTACTTC
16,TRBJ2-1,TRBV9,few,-,CASTPTGRGVYNEQFF,TGTGCCAGCACCCCCACGGGGAGGGGGGTCTACAATGAGCAGTTCTTC
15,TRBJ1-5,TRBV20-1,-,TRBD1,CSAAAPGGRSQPQHF,TGCAGTGCTGCTGCGCCAGGGGGGAGGTCTCAGCCCCAGCATTTT
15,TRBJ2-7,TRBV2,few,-,CASTRGPEISYEQYF,TGTGCCAGCACCCGGGGACCCGAGATTTCCTACGAGCAGTACTTC
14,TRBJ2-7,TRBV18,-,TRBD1,CASSPIGDRNEQYF,TGTGCCAGCTCACCCATCGGGGACAGAAACGAGCAGTACTTC
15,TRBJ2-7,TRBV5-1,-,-,CASSLGGPPPYEQYF,TGCGCCAGCAGCTTAGGGGGGCCACCGCCCTACGAGCAGTACTTC
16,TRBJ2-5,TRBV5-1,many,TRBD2,CASTIGAGPLIETQYF,TGCGCCAGCACCATTGGAGCGGGACCCCTGATCGAGACCCAGTACTTC
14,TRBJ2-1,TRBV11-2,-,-,CASSLLNSQGEQFF,TGTGCCAGCAGCTTACTCAATTCACAGGGTGAGCAGTTCTTC
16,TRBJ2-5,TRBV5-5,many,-,CASSSTGAGAGETQYF,TGTGCCAGCAGCTCGACGGGAGCCGGAGCCGGAGAGACCCAGTACTTC
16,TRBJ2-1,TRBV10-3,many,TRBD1,CAISESSGQGAAEQFF,TGTGCCATCAGTGAGTCGTCGGGACAGGGGGCTGCTGAGCAGTTCTTC
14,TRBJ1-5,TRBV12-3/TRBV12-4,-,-,CASSPSGGHQPQHF,TGTGCCAGCAGCCCTTCGGGGGGGCATCAGCCCCAGCATTTT
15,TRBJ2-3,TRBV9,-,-,CASSLEDWGTDTQYF,TGTGCCAGCAGCCTTGAGGATTGGGGCACAGATACGCAGTATTTT
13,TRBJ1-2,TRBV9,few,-,CASSVQGNYGYTF,TGTGCCAGCAGCGTACAGGGTAACTATGGCTACACCTTC
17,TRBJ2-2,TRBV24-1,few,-,CATSVAGLESTTGELFF,TGTGCCACCAGTGTTGCAGGGCTCGAGTCTACAACCGGGGAGCTGTTTTTT
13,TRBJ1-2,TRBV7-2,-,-,CASSPHSNYGYTF,TGTGCCAGCAGCCCCCATTCTAACTATGGCTACACCTTC
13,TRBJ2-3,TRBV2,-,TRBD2,CASRGGDTDTQYF,TGTGCCAGCCGGGGGGGGGACACAGATACGCAGTATTTT
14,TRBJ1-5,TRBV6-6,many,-,CASSSPDGNQPQHF,TGTGCCAGCAGTTCCCCGGACGGGAATCAGCCCCAGCATTTT
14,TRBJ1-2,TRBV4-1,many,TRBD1,CASSPGQGTYGYTF,TGCGCCAGCAGCCCGGGACAGGGGACCTATGGCTACACCTTC
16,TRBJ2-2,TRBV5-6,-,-,CASSPRVQGRSGELFF,TGTGCCAGCAGCCCCAGGGTACAGGGGAGGTCCGGGGAGCTGTTTTTT
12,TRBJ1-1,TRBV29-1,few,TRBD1,CSVQGEKAEAFF,TGCAGCGTGCAGGGGGAAAAGGCTGAAGCTTTCTTT
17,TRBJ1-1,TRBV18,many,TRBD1,CASSPPRTGVMNTEAFF,TGTGCCAGCTCACCGCCTAGGACAGGGGTTATGAACACTGAAGCTTTCTTT
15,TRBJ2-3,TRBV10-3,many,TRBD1,CAISELTGDADTQYF,TGTGCCATCAGTGAGCTCACAGGGGACGCAGATACGCAGTATTTT
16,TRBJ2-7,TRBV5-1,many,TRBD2,CASSPYSGNTPREQYF,TGCGCCAGCAGCCCATATAGCGGGAATACGCCTCGGGAGCAGTACTTC
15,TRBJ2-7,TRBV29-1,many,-,CSVSGVFPAGGEQYF,TGCAGCGTTAGTGGGGTCTTTCCCGCTGGGGGCGAGCAGTACTTC
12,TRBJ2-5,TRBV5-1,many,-,CASSADQETQYF,TGCGCCAGCAGCGCGGACCAAGAGACCCAGTACTTC
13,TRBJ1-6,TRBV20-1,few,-,CSVGSSYNSPLHF,TGCAGTGTAGGGAGCTCCTATAATTCACCCCTCCACTTT
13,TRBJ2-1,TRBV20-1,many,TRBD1,CSARTQGWGEQFF,TGCAGTGCTAGGACACAGGGGTGGGGTGAGCAGTTCTTC
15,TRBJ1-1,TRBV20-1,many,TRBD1,CSARDAGQGFAEAFF,TGCAGTGCTAGAGATGCGGGACAGGGTTTTGCTGAAGCTTTCTTT